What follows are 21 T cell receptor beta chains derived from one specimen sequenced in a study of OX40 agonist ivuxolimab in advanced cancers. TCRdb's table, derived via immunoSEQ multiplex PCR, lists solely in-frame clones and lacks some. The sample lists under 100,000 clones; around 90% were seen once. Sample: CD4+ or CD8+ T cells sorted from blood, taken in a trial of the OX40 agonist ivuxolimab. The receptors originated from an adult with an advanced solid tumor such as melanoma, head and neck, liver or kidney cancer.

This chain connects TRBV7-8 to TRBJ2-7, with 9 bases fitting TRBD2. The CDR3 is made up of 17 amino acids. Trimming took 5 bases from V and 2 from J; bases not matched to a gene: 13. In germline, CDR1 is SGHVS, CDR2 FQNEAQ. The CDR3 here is CASSLYRLAAGTYEQYF. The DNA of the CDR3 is TGTGCCAGCAGCCTATATAGACTAGCGGCAGGGACCTACGAGCAGTACTTC.

In DNA, the CDR3 is TGTGCCAGCAGCGTCGGATCTGGGGCTAGCTCCTACGAGCAGTACTTC. This gives the protein CASSVGSGASSYEQYF. The J gene is TRBJ2-7, the V gene TRBV9; perhaps TRBD1 as D (5 bases). The CDR3 consists of 16 residues. The V end was cut by 2 bases, the J end by 0 bases, with 15 bases between. The V gene's germline CDR1 is SGDLS and CDR2 YYNGEE.

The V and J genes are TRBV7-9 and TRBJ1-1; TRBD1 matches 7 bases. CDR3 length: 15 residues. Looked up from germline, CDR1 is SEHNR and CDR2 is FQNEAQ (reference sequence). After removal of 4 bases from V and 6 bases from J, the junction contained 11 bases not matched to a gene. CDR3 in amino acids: CASSSTDREPAEAFF. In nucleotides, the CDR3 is TGTGCCAGCAGCTCAACCGACAGGGAGCCCGCTGAAGCTTTCTTT. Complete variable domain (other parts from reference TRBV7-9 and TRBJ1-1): DTGVSQNPRHKITKRGQNVTFRCDPISEHNRLYWYRQTLGQGPEFLTYFQNEAQLEKSRLLSDRFSAERPKGSFSTLEIQRTEQGDSAMYLCASSSTDREPAEAFFGQGTRLTVV.

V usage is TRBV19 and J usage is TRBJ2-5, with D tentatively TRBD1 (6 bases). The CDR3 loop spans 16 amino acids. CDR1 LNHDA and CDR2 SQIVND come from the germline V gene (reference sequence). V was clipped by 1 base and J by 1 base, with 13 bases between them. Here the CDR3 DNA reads TGTGCCAGTAGTATAGGGGCAGGGGCCCTCCAAGAGACCCAGTACTTC. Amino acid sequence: CASSIGAGALQETQYF.

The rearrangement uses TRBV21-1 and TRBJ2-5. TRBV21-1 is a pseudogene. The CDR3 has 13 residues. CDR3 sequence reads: CASSKWGKETQYF. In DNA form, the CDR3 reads TGTGCCAGCAGCAAATGGGGGAAAGAGACCCAGTACTTC.

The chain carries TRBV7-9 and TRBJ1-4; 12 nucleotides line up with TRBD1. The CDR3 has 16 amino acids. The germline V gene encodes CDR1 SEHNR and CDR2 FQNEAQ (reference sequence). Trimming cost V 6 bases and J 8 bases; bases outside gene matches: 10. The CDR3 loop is CASSSGTGGIKEKLFF. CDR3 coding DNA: TGTGCCAGCAGTTCCGGGACAGGGGGCATCAAGGAAAAACTGTTTTTT.

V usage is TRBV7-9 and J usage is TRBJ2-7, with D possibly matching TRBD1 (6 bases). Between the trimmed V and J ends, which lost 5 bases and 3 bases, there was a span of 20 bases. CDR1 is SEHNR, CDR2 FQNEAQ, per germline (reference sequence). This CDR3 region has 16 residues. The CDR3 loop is CASSPPAGVGYYEQYF. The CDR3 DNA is TGTGCCAGCAGCCCCCCGGCAGGGGTGGGGTACTACGAGCAGTACTTC.

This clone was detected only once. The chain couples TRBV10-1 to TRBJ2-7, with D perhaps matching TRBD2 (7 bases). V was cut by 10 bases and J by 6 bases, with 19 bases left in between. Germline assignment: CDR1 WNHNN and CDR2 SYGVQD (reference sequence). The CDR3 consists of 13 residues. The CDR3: CATSLTGGGEQYF. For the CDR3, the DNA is TGCGCCACATCTCTGACAGGCGGGGGCGAGCAGTACTTC.

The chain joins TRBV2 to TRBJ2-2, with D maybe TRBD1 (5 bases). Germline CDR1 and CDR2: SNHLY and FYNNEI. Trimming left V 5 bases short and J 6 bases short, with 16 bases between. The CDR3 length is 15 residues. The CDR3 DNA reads TGTGCCAGCAGTAGGACACTACCAGCAGCCGGGGAGCTGTTTTTT. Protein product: CASSRTLPAAGELFF.

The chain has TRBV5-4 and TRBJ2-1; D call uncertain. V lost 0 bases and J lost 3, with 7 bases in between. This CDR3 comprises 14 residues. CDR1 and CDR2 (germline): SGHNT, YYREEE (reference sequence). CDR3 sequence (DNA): TGTGCCAGCAGCTTGGTTGCCAGCTACAATGAGCAGTTCTTC. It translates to CASSLVASYNEQFF.

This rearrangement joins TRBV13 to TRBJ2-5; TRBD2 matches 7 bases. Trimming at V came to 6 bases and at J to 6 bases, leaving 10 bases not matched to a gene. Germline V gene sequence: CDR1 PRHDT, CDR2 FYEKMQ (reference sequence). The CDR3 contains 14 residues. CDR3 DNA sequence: TGTGCCAGCAGTCCCAAGGGAGGGTATAAGACCCAGTACTTC. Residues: CASSPKGGYKTQYF.

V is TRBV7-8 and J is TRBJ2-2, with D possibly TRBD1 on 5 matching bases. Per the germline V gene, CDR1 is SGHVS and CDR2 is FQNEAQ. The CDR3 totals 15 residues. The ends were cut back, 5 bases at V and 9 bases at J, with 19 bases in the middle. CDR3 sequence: CASSPQGLRSRELFF. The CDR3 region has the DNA TGTGCCAGCAGCCCCCAGGGTTTGAGAAGTCGGGAGCTGTTTTTT.

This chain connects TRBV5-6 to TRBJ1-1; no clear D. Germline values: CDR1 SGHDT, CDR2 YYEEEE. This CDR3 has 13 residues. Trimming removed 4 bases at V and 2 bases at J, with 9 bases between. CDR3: CASSREYNTEAFF. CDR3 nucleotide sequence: TGTGCCAGCAGCCGTGAATACAACACTGAAGCTTTCTTT.

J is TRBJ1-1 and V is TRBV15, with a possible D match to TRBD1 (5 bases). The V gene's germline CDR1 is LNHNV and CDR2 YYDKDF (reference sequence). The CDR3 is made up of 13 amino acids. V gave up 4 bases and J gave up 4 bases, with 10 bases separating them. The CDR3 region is CATSNAGGTEAFF. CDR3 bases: TGTGCCACCAGCAATGCCGGGGGCACTGAAGCTTTCTTT.

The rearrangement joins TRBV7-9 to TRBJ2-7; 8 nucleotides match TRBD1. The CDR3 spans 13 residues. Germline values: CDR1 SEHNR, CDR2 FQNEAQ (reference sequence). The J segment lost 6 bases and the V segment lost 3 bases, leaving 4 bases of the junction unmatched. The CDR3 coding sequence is TGTGCCAGCAGCTTCCGGACAGGGCTCGAGCAGTACTTC. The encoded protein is CASSFRTGLEQYF.

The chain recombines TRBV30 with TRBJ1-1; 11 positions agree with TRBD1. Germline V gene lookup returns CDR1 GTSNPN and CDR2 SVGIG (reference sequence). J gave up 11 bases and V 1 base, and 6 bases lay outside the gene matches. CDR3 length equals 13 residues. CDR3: CAWSAGTGGPAFF. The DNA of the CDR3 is TGTGCCTGGAGTGCCGGGACAGGGGGTCCCGCTTTCTTT.

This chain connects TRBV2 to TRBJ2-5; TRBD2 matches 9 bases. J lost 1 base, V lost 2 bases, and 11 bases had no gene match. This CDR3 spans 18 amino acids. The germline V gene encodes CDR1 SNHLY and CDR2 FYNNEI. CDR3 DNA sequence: TGTGCCAGCAGTGAAATAGGTACTAGCGGGTCTAGCCAAGAGACCCAGTACTTC. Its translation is CASSEIGTSGSSQETQYF.

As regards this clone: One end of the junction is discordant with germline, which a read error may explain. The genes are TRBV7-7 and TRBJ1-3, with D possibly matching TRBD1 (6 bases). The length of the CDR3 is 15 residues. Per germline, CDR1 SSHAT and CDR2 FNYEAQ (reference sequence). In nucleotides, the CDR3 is TGTGCTAGCAGCCCCCTGGACAGCTCTGGAAACACCATATATTTT. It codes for CASSPLDSSGNTIYF.

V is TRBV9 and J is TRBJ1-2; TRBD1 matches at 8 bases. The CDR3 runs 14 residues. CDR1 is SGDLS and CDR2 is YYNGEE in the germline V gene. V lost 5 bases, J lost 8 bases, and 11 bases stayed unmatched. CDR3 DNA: TGTGCCAGCAGTAAACAGGGGGATGAATACGGCTACACCTTC. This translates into CASSKQGDEYGYTF.

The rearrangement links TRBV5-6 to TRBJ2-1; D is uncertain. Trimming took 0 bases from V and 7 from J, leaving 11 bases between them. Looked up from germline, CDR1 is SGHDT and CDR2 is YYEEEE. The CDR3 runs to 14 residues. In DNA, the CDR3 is TGTGCCAGCAGCTTGGCCCCTATCTTAAATGAGCAGTTCTTC. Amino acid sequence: CASSLAPILNEQFF.

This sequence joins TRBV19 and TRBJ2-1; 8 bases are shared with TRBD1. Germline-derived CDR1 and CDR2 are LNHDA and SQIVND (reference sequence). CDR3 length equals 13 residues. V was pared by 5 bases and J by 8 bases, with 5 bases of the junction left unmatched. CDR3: CASSPGTGYEQFF. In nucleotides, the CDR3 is TGTGCCAGTAGTCCCGGGACAGGTTATGAGCAGTTCTTC.